This TCR beta chain originates from a study of blood T cell repertoires in COVID-19. Study information: Sample material is recorded as cDNA or gDNA derived from T cells, B-cell-depleted T cells, or PBMCs.

The CDR3 has 15 amino acids. V shed 5 bases and J shed 3 bases, with 15 bases lying between them. The germline V gene has CDR1 SGHTA and CDR2 FQGTGA. Original processing methods: Amplification with reference gene primers provided the estimates of nucleated cell counts. TCRdb keeps only in-frame clones here, not all; method: immunoSEQ multiplex PCR. Clonal size and the V and J genes are those of that table, whereas D and trimming came from the DNA. The table has about 210,000 clones, roughly 89% seen once. The study drew participants aged about 18 to 89 years from around 24 US areas. The TCR sequence derives from a young man with acute COVID-19. The sequencing input was PBMCs or T cells enriched from blood (not recorded which). The V call is TRBV7-3, the J call TRBJ2-3, with D maybe TRBD1 (6 bases). CDR3 in amino acids: CASSPDLRGTDTQYF. The DNA for the CDR3 is TGTGCCAGCAGCCCGGATCTAAGGGGGACAGATACGCAGTATTTT.